These T cell receptor beta chains were read from a single sample in a study of T cell responses to AZD1222 COVID-19 vaccine. TCRdb's table, derived via immunoSEQ multiplex PCR, lists solely in-frame clones and lacks some. The repertoire has 150,000 to 200,000 clones, 90% of them found once; the top ten carry around 2.9%. The sample here was peripheral blood, taken on day 0 of AZD1222 vaccination. These receptor sequences come from an adult in good health. Both conserved end residues are part of each CDR3. D genes are given only for firm matches. Not every row has a clone size; where given, it reads once, few, many or a size class.

>TRBV30|-|-|TRBJ1-2
TGTGCCTGGAGTGTACCGGGGGGAGCTACCTTCAACTATGGCTACACCTTC
CAWSVPGGATFNYGYTF
>TRBV5-6|-|-|TRBJ1-1
TGTGCCAGCATTCTGAGGGCAGGGAGTTTCATGAACACTGAAGCTTTCTTT
CASILRAGSFMNTEAFF
>TRBV29-1|-|-|TRBJ1-2
TGCAGCGTTGTTACAGGCTATGGCTACACCTTC
CSVVTGYGYTF
>TRBV4-2|-|-|TRBJ2-3
TGTGCCAGCAGCCAATGGCTTTCAGATACGCAGTATTTT
CASSQWLSDTQYF
>TRBV14|-|-|TRBJ1-6
TGTGCCAGCAGCCAAACGGGCTTCGCGGCTTCACCCCTCCACTTT
CASSQTGFAASPLHF
>TRBV19|-|TRBD1|TRBJ1-6
TGTGCCAGTAGTATCGCAGGGGGCCGATATAATTCACCCCTCCACTTT
CASSIAGGRYNSPLHF
>TRBV5-4|once|-|TRBJ2-1
TGTGCCAGCAGCTTGGCCACCTCCTACAATGAGCAGTTCTTC
CASSLATSYNEQFF
>TRBV18|-|TRBD1|TRBJ1-4
TGTGCCAGCTCACCGGGACAGGGAGATAATGAAAAACTGTTTTTT
CASSPGQGDNEKLFF
>TRBV21-1|-|-|TRBJ2-7
TGTGCCAGCAGCCCACTACGCGAGCAGTACTTC
CASSPLREQYF
>TRBV11-2|-|TRBD1|TRBJ1-4
TGTGCCAGCAGCTTACGCCCGGGACAGCGTGAAGAAAAACTGTTTTTT
CASSLRPGQREEKLFF
>TRBV19|-|TRBD2|TRBJ2-3
TGTGCCAGTAGTCCGTTGGGGACTAGCAGGGGTACGCAGTATTTT
CASSPLGTSRGTQYF
>TRBV6-5|-|TRBD2|TRBJ2-1
TGTGCCAGCAGTTACGTGACTAGCGGGGTCGATGAGCAGTTCTTC
CASSYVTSGVDEQFF
>TRBV27|-|TRBD2|TRBJ2-7
TGTGCCAGCAGTCTGACTAGCGGGGGGGCTAACGAGCAGTACTTC
CASSLTSGGANEQYF
>TRBV6-6|-|-|TRBJ2-7
TGTGCCAGCAGTGGGGGATGGGAAGAGCAGTACTTC
CASSGGWEEQYF
>TRBV14|once|-|TRBJ1-2
TGTGCCAGCAGCCAAGATCGGGGGTCGAGCTACACCTTC
CASSQDRGSSYTF
>TRBV11-2|-|-|TRBJ1-4
TGTGCCAGCAGCTTAGCTCCAAGGAGGGAAAAACTGTTTTTT
CASSLAPRREKLFF
>TRBV7-2|-|-|TRBJ1-1
TGTGCCAGCAGCTTAGGGGCGCTATTGAACACTGAAGCTTTCTTT
CASSLGALLNTEAFF
>TRBV19|-|TRBD1|TRBJ2-7
TGTGCCAGTAGGACCGGGACAGGGACCTACGAGCAGTACTTC
CASRTGTGTYEQYF
>TRBV2|-|TRBD2|TRBJ2-5
TGTGCCAGCCTACGGGGGGGCCGGGAGACCCAGTACTTC
CASLRGGRETQYF
>TRBV3-1/TRBV3-2|-|-|TRBJ1-1
TGTGCCAGCAGCCCCTTCCCGGGAGGCGCCACTGAAGCTTTCTTT
CASSPFPGGATEAFF
>TRBV6-5|-|TRBD1|TRBJ1-2
TGTGCCAGCAGTTACTCGAGGGGGCAGGGCTCCTATGGCTACACCTTC
CASSYSRGQGSYGYTF
>TRBV19|few|-|TRBJ1-1
TGTGCCAGTAGTATACAAGGGCCCAGGCGGTTAGCTTTCTTT
CASSIQGPRRLAFF
>TRBV6-5|once|-|TRBJ1-4
TGTGCCAGCAGTTACCGGGGCTCAACTAATGAAAAACTGTTTTTT
CASSYRGSTNEKLFF
>TRBV3-1/TRBV3-2|-|-|TRBJ1-2
TGTGCCAGCAGCCAAGGGCGCAGCTTAAACTATGGCTACACCTTC
CASSQGRSLNYGYTF
>TRBV5-1|-|-|TRBJ2-7
TGCGCCAGCAGCCCCGATGCACATGCCTACGAGCAGTACTTC
CASSPDAHAYEQYF
>TRBV4-3|-|TRBD1|TRBJ1-2
TGCGCCAGCAGGGGGACAGGGGCAGGAGACTATGGCTACACCTTC
CASRGTGAGDYGYTF
>TRBV6-2/TRBV6-3|-|-|TRBJ1-5
TGTGCCAGCATCCCGGCAGGTGGAGGTCAGCCCCAGCATTTT
CASIPAGGGQPQHF
>TRBV19|-|-|TRBJ2-1
TGTGCCAGTACCCCAGCAGTGGGGGCGCAGTTCTTC
CASTPAVGAQFF
>TRBV9|-|-|TRBJ2-2
TGTGCCAGCAGCGTAGCTTCGACTAAAAACACCGGGGAGCTGTTTTTT
CASSVASTKNTGELFF
>TRBV7-6|-|TRBD1|TRBJ2-3
TGTGCCAGCAGCCCCCGGGACAGGGGCACAGATACGCAGTATTTT
CASSPRDRGTDTQYF
>TRBV5-1|-|-|TRBJ2-3
TGCGCCAGCAGCTTGTCCGGGCGCCGAGAGGTGATGGATTTT
CASSLSGRREVMDF
>TRBV9|-|-|TRBJ2-5
TGTGCCAGCAGCGTAGCCTCCCAAGAGACCCAGTACTTC
CASSVASQETQYF
>TRBV5-1|-|TRBD2|TRBJ2-5
TGCGCCAGCAGCTCCGGGGCTAGCGGGGGGCAAGAGACCCAGTACTTC
CASSSGASGGQETQYF
>TRBV7-5|-|-|TRBJ2-1
TGTGCCAGAAGCTTAGCGGGCCTAGCGGGGGGGCCGCTACCCTACAATGAGCAGTTCTTC
CARSLAGLAGGPLPYNEQFF
>TRBV13|-|TRBD2|TRBJ2-2
TGTGCCAGCAGCCCCGGCCTAGCGGGGGGGGTCACCGGGGAGCTGTTTTTT
CASSPGLAGGVTGELFF
>TRBV24-1|-|-|TRBJ2-7
TGTGCCACCAGTGAAGGGAGAGGGTCCTACGAGCAGTACTTC
CATSEGRGSYEQYF
>TRBV4-2|-|TRBD1|TRBJ2-2
TGTGCCAGCAGCCAAGATCGGGGGGACAGGGCGGGGAACACCGGGGAGCTGTTTTTT
CASSQDRGDRAGNTGELFF
>TRBV11-2|-|-|TRBJ1-6
TGTGCCAGCAGCTTAGAACTACGCTCACCCCTCCACTTT
CASSLELRSPLHF
>TRBV15|-|-|TRBJ1-1
TGTGCCACCAGCTCAGGGACGAACACTGAAGCTTTCTTT
CATSSGTNTEAFF
>TRBV29-1|-|TRBD1|TRBJ1-2
TGCAGCGTTGAAGATCTGGTCGGGACAGGGCACTATGGCTACACCTTC
CSVEDLVGTGHYGYTF
>TRBV6-5|-|-|TRBJ1-2
TGTGCCAGCAGTTACTCGACGGGGGGTGGCTACACCTTC
CASSYSTGGGYTF
>TRBV5-1|-|-|TRBJ2-4
TGCGCCAGCAGCTCTGGAGGCGGGGACATTCAGTACTTC
CASSSGGGDIQYF
>TRBV6-1|-|TRBD1|TRBJ1-1
TGTGCCAGCAGTGAGCCGTGGACAGGGGCGAACACTGAAGCTTTCTTT
CASSEPWTGANTEAFF